The next 2 T cell receptor beta chains were all read from a single sample in a study of blood T cell repertoires in COVID-19. Libraries were prepared by immunoSEQ multiplex PCR; TCRdb keeps only in-frame clonotypes and omits some of them. The sample has approximately 250,000 clones; roughly 88% are singletons. The sample consisted of PBMCs or T cells enriched from blood (not recorded which). The receptor set was obtained from a woman between 40 and 50 years old who had been exposed to COVID-19.

This rearrangement joins TRBV4-1 to TRBJ2-7, with TRBD2 as a possible D gene (5 bases). The germline V gene has CDR1 MGHRA and CDR2 YSYEKL. V lost 0 bases, J lost 2 bases, and 14 bases lay in between. This CDR3 spans 16 amino acids. The CDR3 loop reads CASSQDKSSETYEQYV. CDR3 in DNA: TGCGCCAGCAGCCAAGATAAGAGTAGCGAGACCTACGAGCAGTACGTC.

This clone was detected once. The chain carries TRBV13 and TRBJ2-1, with unresolved D. This CDR3 has 15 residues. With 1 base removed from V and 4 bases from J, the gap between germline ends came to 11 bases. Looked up from germline, CDR1 is PRHDT and CDR2 is FYEKMQ (reference sequence). CDR3 residues: CASSLVAERYNEQFF. The CDR3 region has the DNA TGTGCCAGCAGCTTAGTGGCGGAACGGTACAATGAGCAGTTCTTC.